This T cell receptor beta chain was sequenced for a study of blood T cell repertoires in COVID-19. Study details: Samples representing acute and convalescent COVID-19 were sourced from the United States, Italy and Spain. Nucleic acid was either cDNA or gDNA, and it came from T cells, B-cell-depleted T cells, or PBMCs.

Original analysis: Using reference gene primer amplification, nucleated cell counts were estimated. Assay used: immunoSEQ multiplex PCR; TCRdb lists only in-frame clones, some missing. The V and J calls and clone size were taken over from that table, and D and trimming were inferred from the DNA. The sample includes some 36,000 clones, 90% of them seen just once. Trimming took 3 bases from V and 6 from J; bases not matched to a gene: 14. The CDR3 sequence is 19 residues long. Germline V CDR1 and CDR2: LNHNV, YYDKDF (reference sequence). Sequences were obtained from peripheral blood. The TCR comes from a man aged 55 to 70 with active or convalescent COVID-19. The chain carries TRBV15 and TRBJ2-3, with TRBD2 identical over 14 bases. CDR3 in amino acids: CATSSPLTSGRATGDTQYF. For the CDR3, the DNA is TGTGCCACCAGCAGTCCCTTGACTAGCGGGAGGGCTACGGGGGATACGCAGTATTTT.